This T cell receptor (beta chain) comes out of a study of sequential checkpoint blockade in melanoma. Across the whole study: Both treatment sequences were followed by maintenance nivolumab.

The treatment: randomized to nivolumab then ipilimumab (arm A) or the reverse (arm B). Patients had received no earlier DNA-damaging chemotherapy. Sequenced by immunoSEQ multiplex PCR; TCRdb stores in-frame clones only, minus some. Among some 21,000 clones listed, about four fifths were seen once. CDR1 and CDR2 (germline): SGDLS, YYNGEE. The V end lost 0 bases, the J end lost 4 bases, and 12 bases lay between the germline ends. The CDR3 is 15 residues long. Sequenced material: CD8+ T cells sorted from blood (inferred from file names), taken from a patient given nivolumab and ipilimumab in sequence. J is TRBJ2-3 and V is TRBV9, with TRBD2 as a possible D gene (5 bases). The origin of this receptor is a human donor with melanoma. CDR3 DNA: TGTGCCAGCAGCGTAGGCGGTAGAGGGTCAGATACGCAGTATTTT. Protein product: CASSVGGRGSDTQYF.